One and the same sample provided the 7 T cell receptor beta chains below, sequenced in a study of blood T cell repertoires in COVID-19 (dated by TCRdb to about 2020). Library preparation was by the immunoSEQ multiplex PCR assay. TCRdb mirrors the immuneACCESS table, restricted to in-frame sequences. Some clones are absent from its copies; in checked studies, under half trace to an unresolved V gene, and the reason for the others is unknown. The sample yields about 110,000 clones; roughly 85% were counted once. 4.8% of the sample is taken by the ten largest. What was sequenced was peripheral blood. Receptors were obtained from a human donor in a cohort sampled during active COVID-19.

The chain is built from TRBV28 and TRBJ1-5; the D gene is possibly TRBD1 (6 bases). Trimming left V 5 bases short and J 2 bases short, with 22 bases between. The germline V gene has CDR1 MDHEN and CDR2 SYDVKM. The CDR3 covers 18 residues. DNA for the CDR3: TGTGCCAGCAGTAGGGGGTGGGGCGGTGCATTGGGCAATCAGCCCCAGCATTTT. It encodes CASSRGWGGALGNQPQHF.

The rearrangement links TRBV3-1 (or the pseudogene TRBV3-2) to TRBJ2-4; 9 bases map to TRBD2. CDR1 is LGHDT and CDR2 is YNNKEL in the germline V gene (reference sequence). The CDR3 has 18 amino acids. After removal of 0 bases from V and 9 bases from J, the junction contained 15 bases not matched to a gene. The CDR3 bases are TGTGCCAGCAGCCAAGATCGAGGGGAGCGGGAGGACGGTTGCATTCAGTACTTC. Amino acids: CASSQDRGEREDGCIQYF.

This clone was seen just once. This chain connects TRBV19 to TRBJ2-2, with 8 nucleotides matching TRBD1. Germline V gene lookup returns CDR1 LNHDA and CDR2 SQIVND (reference sequence). The CDR3 is made up of 20 amino acids. J gave up 0 bases and V 7 bases, and 19 bases lay outside the gene matches. CDR3 amino acids: CASTNRGVRTTITNTGELFF. The CDR3 DNA is TGTGCCAGTACTAACAGGGGGGTGAGGACAACTATCACGAACACCGGGGAGCTGTTTTTT.

The V and J genes are TRBV4-3 and TRBJ1-5; D might be TRBD1 (5 bases). The CDR3 covers 15 residues. Germline values: CDR1 LGHNA, CDR2 YSLEER. Trimming shortened V by 4 bases and J by 7 bases, and 17 bases separated the two germline ends. The CDR3 region is CASSPGRAVLQPQHF. In nucleotides, the CDR3 is TGCGCCAGCAGCCCAGGCAGGGCAGTGCTCCAGCCCCAGCATTTT.

The V and J genes are TRBV3-1 (or the pseudogene TRBV3-2) and TRBJ1-1; no firm D call. Germline V gives CDR1 LGHDT, CDR2 YNNKEL (reference sequence). Trimming cost V 4 bases and J 1 base, with 16 bases left between them. CDR3 length: 16 residues. The chain's CDR3 is CASSRVDSGQNTEAFF. Here the CDR3 DNA reads TGTGCCAGCAGCCGAGTGGACTCGGGCCAGAACACTGAAGCTTTCTTT.

The V gene is TRBV4-1, the J gene TRBJ2-7, with 9 bases that match TRBD1. The trim removed 3 bases at V and 4 bases at J, leaving 7 bases unmatched. CDR1 is MGHRA and CDR2 is YSYEKL in the germline V gene. The CDR3 consists of 15 residues. CDR3 nucleotide sequence: TGCGCCAGCAGCCATCCTCCCGGGACAGGGTACGAGCAGTACTTC. Its protein product is CASSHPPGTGYEQYF.

The V and J genes are TRBV28 and TRBJ1-2; TRBD1 is a possible D gene (6 bases). The CDR3 is 15 amino acids. Germline V gives CDR1 MDHEN, CDR2 SYDVKM. Trimming shortened V by 5 bases and J by 8 bases, and 21 bases separated the two germline ends. This chain's CDR3 is CASSIPGVLVEGYTF. The CDR3 region has the DNA TGTGCCAGCAGTATTCCAGGGGTCCTGGTGGAAGGCTACACCTTC.